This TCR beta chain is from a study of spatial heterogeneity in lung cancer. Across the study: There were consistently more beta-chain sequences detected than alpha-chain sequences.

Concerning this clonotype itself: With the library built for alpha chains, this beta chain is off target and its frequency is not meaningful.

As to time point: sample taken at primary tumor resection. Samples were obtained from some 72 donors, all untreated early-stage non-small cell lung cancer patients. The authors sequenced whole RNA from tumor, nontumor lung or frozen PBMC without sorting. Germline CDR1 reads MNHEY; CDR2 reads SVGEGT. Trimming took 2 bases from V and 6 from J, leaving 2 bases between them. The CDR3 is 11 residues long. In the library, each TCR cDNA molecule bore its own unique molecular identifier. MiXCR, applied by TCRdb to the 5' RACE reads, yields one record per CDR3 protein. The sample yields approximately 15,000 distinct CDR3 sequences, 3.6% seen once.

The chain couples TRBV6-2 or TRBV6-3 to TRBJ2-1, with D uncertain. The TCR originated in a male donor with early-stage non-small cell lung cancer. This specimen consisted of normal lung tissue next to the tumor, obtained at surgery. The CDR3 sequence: CASSYPNEQFF. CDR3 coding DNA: TGTGCCAGCAGTTACCCCAATGAGCAGTTCTTC.